These 11 T cell receptor beta chains were sequenced from one sample in a study of cytomegalovirus exposure and HLA in healthy donors. Primers for the PCR totalled 60 Vbeta and 13 Jbeta. Generated by immunoSEQ multiplex PCR, the TCRdb table keeps only in-frame clones and is missing some. In the table there are some 160,000 clones, around 80% of which are singletons. Sequencing was done on a sample of PBMCs. Source of these receptors: a man between 18 and 35 years old in good health and CMV-seronegative.

The chain has TRBV28 and TRBJ2-7; TRBD2 is a possible D gene (6 bases). The CDR3 is made up of 15 amino acids. Germline lookup yields CDR1 MDHEN and CDR2 SYDVKM. The ends were cut back, 5 bases at V and 4 bases at J, with 18 bases in the middle. CDR3 sequence: CASSRELGGVYEQYF. CDR3 DNA sequence: TGTGCCAGCAGTCGGGAGCTGGGCGGGGTATACGAGCAGTACTTC.

The chain joins TRBV7-2 to TRBJ2-5; unclear D gene. CDR1 SGHTA and CDR2 FQGNSA come from the germline V gene. Trimming removed 8 bases from V and 6 bases from J, with 19 bases in between. This CDR3 has 14 amino acids. The chain's CDR3 is CASSPSSLEKTQYF. The CDR3 region has the DNA TGTGCCAGCTCCCCGAGTAGCCTGGAAAAGACCCAGTACTTC.

V usage is TRBV7-8 and J usage is TRBJ2-7; possible D gene TRBD2, 5 bases. This CDR3 comprises 15 residues. Per germline, CDR1 SGHVS and CDR2 FQNEAQ. Trimming cost V 1 base and J 5 bases, with 15 bases left between them. The DNA of the CDR3 is TGTGCCAGCAGCTTAGTGAGCCTAGCTAGGGACGAGCAGTACTTC. The encoded protein is CASSLVSLARDEQYF.

The chain recombines TRBV5-1 with TRBJ2-7, with D perhaps TRBD1 (5 bases). Trimming stripped 0 bases from V and 2 bases from J, with 12 bases between. The CDR3 sequence is 15 residues long. The germline V gene encodes CDR1 SGHRS and CDR2 YFSETQ. The CDR3 DNA follows: TGCGCCAGCAGCTTGGACGCAGGGAACCCCTACGAGCAGTACTTC. Translating it yields CASSLDAGNPYEQYF. Looking up the rest from reference TRBV5-1 and TRBJ2-7 gives the full variable domain: KAGVTQTPRYLIKTRGQQVTLSCSPISGHRSVSWYQQTPGQGLQFLFEYFSETQRNKGNFPGRFSGRQFSNSRSEMNVSTLELGDSALYLCASSLDAGNPYEQYFGPGTRLTVT.

CDR3: CASSQVAGGPYEQYF. CDR3 DNA: TGCGCCAGCAGCCAAGTAGCGGGAGGGCCCTACGAGCAGTACTTC. The chain recombines TRBV4-1 with TRBJ2-7, with TRBD2 identical over 11 bases. The junction had 1 base not matched to a gene; V was cut back by 1 base and J by 2 bases. Germline V CDR1 and CDR2: MGHRA, YSYEKL. This CDR3 comprises 15 residues.

The rearrangement links TRBV7-2 to TRBJ2-7; 8 positions agree with TRBD1. CDR3 length: 15 residues. From germline, CDR1 is SGHTA and CDR2 FQGNSA. V gave up 1 base and J gave up 3 bases; unmatched junction bases: 5. The CDR3 spells CASSLGRRGHYEQYF. CDR3 nucleotides: TGTGCCAGCAGCTTAGGTCGCAGGGGGCACTACGAGCAGTACTTC.

V and J are TRBV6-6 and TRBJ2-5; 7 nucleotides agree with TRBD2. Germline V CDR1 and CDR2: MNHNY, SVGAGI (reference sequence). The CDR3 has 13 amino acids. V lost 4 bases to trimming and J lost 3 bases; unmatched junction nucleotides: 2. For the CDR3, the DNA is TGTGCCAGCAGTTTTGCGGGAGAAGAGACCCAGTACTTC. Translated: CASSFAGEETQYF.

This rearrangement joins TRBV29-1 to TRBJ1-1; D may be TRBD1 (5 bases). The germline V and J ends were trimmed by 5 bases and 3 bases, with 34 bases remaining between them. This CDR3 region has 20 residues. The germline CDR1 and CDR2 sequences are SQVTM and ANQGSEA. CDR3 DNA sequence: TGCAGCGTTCAGTCCCGTCCCGACAGAGCGACTTCCATAGTGGACACTGAAGCTTTCTTT. Protein: CSVQSRPDRATSIVDTEAFF.

The chain couples TRBV30 to TRBJ2-2; TRBD2 agrees at 11 bases. Per the germline V gene, CDR1 is GTSNPN and CDR2 is SVGIG (reference sequence). CDR3 length: 14 amino acids. V lost 4 bases, J lost 6 bases, and 4 bases stayed unmatched. The CDR3, as DNA: TGTGCCTGGAATAGCGGGGGGGCCTCCGGGGAGCTGTTTTTT. Translated: CAWNSGGASGELFF.

The rearrangement uses TRBV2 and TRBJ1-5, with a possible D match to TRBD1 (5 bases). The V end lost 3 bases, the J end lost 7 bases, and 19 bases lay between the germline ends. Germline V gene data show CDR1 as SNHLY and CDR2 as FYNNEI. CDR3 length equals 16 residues. The CDR3 DNA follows: TGTGCCAGCAGTGATAGAATAACAGGAAGGTACCAGCCCCAGCATTTT. Encoded protein: CASSDRITGRYQPQHF. The full variable domain, its missing parts supplied by reference TRBV2 and TRBJ1-5, is EPEVTQTPSHQVTQMGQEVILRCVPISNHLYFYWYRQILGQKVEFLVSFYNNEISEKSEIFDDQFSVERPDGSNFTLKIRSTKLEDSAMYFCASSDRITGRYQPQHFGDGTRLSIL.

This chain joins TRBV9 and TRBJ2-3, with 8 bases aligning to TRBD1. In germline, CDR1 is SGDLS, CDR2 YYNGEE. The CDR3 has 14 residues. The trim removed 4 bases at V and 1 base at J, leaving 2 bases unmatched. The CDR3 spells CASSSDRGTDTQYF. In DNA, the CDR3 is TGTGCCAGCAGCTCGGACAGGGGCACAGATACGCAGTATTTT.